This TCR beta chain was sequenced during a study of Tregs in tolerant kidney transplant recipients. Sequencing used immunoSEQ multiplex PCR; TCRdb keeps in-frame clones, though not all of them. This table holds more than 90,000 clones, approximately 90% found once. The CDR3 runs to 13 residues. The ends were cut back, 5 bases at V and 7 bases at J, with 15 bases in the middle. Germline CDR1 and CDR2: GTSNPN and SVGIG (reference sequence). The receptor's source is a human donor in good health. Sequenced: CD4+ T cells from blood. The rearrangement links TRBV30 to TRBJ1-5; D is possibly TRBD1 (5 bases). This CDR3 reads CAWGRGYGQPQHF. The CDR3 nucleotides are TGTGCCTGGGGGCGGGGGTATGGACAGCCCCAGCATTTT.